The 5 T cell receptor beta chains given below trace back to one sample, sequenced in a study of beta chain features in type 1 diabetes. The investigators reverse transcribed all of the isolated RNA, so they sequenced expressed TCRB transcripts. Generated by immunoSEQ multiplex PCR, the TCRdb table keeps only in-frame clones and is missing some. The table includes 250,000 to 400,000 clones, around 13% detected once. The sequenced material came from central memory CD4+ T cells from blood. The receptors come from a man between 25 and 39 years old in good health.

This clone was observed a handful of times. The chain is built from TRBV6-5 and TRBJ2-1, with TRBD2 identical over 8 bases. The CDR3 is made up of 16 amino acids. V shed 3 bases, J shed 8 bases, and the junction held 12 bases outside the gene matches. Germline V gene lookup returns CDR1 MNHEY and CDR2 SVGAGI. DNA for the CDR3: TGTGCCAGCAGTTATGGATCCGGGAGGGCCATCGATGAGCAGTTCTTC. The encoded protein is CASSYGSGRAIDEQFF.

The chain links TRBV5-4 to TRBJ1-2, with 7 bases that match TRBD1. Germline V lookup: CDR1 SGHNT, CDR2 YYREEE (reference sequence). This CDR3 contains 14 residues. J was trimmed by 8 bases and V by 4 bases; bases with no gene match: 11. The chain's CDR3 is CASSRDRGLSGYTF. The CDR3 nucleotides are TGTGCCAGCAGCCGGGACAGAGGACTCAGCGGCTACACCTTC.

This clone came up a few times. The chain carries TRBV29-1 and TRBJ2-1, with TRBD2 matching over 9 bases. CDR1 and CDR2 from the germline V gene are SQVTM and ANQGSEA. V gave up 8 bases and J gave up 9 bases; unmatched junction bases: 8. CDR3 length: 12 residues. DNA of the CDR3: TGCAGCACAGGGACTAGCTCCGGTGAGCAGTTCTTC. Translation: CSTGTSSGEQFF.

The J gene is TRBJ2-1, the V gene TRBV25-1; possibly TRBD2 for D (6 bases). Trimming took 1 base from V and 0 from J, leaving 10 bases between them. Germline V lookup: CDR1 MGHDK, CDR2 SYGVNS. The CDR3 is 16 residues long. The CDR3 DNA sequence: TGTGCCAGCAGTGAATCAGGCGGGGCCTCCTACAATGAGCAGTTCTTC. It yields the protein CASSESGGASYNEQFF.

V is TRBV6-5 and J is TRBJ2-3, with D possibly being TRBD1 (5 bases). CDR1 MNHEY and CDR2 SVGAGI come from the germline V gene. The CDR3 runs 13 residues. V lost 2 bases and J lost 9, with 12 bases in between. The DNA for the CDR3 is TGTGCCAGCAGTTACCCCAGGGCAGGAACGCAGTATTTT. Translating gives CASSYPRAGTQYF.